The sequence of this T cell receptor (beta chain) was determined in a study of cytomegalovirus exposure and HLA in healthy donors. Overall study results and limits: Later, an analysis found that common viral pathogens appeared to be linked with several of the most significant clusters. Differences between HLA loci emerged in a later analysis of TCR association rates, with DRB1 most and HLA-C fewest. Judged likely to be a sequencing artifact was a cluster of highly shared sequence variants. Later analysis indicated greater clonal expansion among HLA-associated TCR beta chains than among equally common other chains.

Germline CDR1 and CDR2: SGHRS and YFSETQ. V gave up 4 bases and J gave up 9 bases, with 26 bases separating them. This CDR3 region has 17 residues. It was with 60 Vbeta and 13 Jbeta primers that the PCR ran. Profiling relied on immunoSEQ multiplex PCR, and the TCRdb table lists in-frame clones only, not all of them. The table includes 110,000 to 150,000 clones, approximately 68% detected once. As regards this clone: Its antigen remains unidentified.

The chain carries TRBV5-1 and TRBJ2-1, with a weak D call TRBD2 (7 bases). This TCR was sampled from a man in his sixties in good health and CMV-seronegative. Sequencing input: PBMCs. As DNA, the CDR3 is TGCGCCAGCAGCCCGCGGGGGCTAGGGTGGAAAGAGGGTGAGCAGTTCTTC. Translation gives CASSPRGLGWKEGEQFF.